The rows below give T cell receptor beta chains drawn from one sample of a study of identical twins. Each CDR3 protein gets one entry after TCRdb re-called the 5' RACE reads with MiXCR. The top ten hold around 8% of the sample, which has 150,000 or so distinct CDR3 sequences, under 4.5% seen once. Material for sequencing was memory T cells sorted from blood. The source of these receptors is a man aged 18 to 29 in good health. The CDR3 runs from the conserved cysteine through the conserved F or W. The D gene is left open where the match is weak. Size values are once, few and many counts, or a class for expanded clones, and some rows have none.

v_gene: TRBV29-1; abundance: many; d_gene: -; j_gene: TRBJ2-7; CDR3aa: CSVDATDGSYEQYF; CDR3nt: TGCAGCGTTGATGCAACTGACGGCTCCTACGAGCAGTACTTC
v_gene: TRBV5-1; abundance: many; d_gene: -; j_gene: TRBJ2-5; CDR3aa: CASSLDRQETQYF; CDR3nt: TGCGCCAGCAGCTTGGATCGCCAAGAGACCCAGTACTTC
v_gene: TRBV20-1; abundance: many; d_gene: -; j_gene: TRBJ2-1; CDR3aa: CSASRLYNEQFF; CDR3nt: TGCAGTGCTAGTCGGCTCTACAATGAGCAGTTCTTC
v_gene: TRBV10-3; abundance: many; d_gene: -; j_gene: TRBJ2-4; CDR3aa: CAISESVGGKNIQYF; CDR3nt: TGTGCCATCAGTGAGTCGGTGGGGGGCAAAAACATTCAGTACTTC
v_gene: TRBV5-1; abundance: many; d_gene: -; j_gene: TRBJ2-2; CDR3aa: CASSLGQGGVPGELFF; CDR3nt: TGCGCCAGCAGCTTGGGGCAGGGAGGAGTTCCCGGGGAGCTGTTTTTT
v_gene: TRBV11-2; abundance: many; d_gene: TRBD2; j_gene: TRBJ2-3; CDR3aa: CASSLTGTSGSGDTQYF; CDR3nt: TGTGCCAGCAGCCTAACCGGGACTAGCGGGAGTGGGGATACGCAGTATTTT
v_gene: TRBV12-3/TRBV12-4; abundance: -; d_gene: TRBD2; j_gene: TRBJ2-5; CDR3aa: CASSPGLAGGEETQYF; CDR3nt: TGTGCCAGCAGTCCCGGACTAGCGGGAGGGGAAGAGACCCAGTACTTC
v_gene: TRBV29-1; abundance: many; d_gene: -; j_gene: TRBJ1-1; CDR3aa: CSVNPNTEAFF; CDR3nt: TGCAGCGTTAACCCGAACACTGAAGCTTTCTTT
v_gene: TRBV10-3; abundance: many; d_gene: TRBD2; j_gene: TRBJ2-3; CDR3aa: CAISERRLAGTDTQYF; CDR3nt: TGTGCCATCAGTGAGAGAAGGCTAGCGGGAACAGATACGCAGTATTTT
v_gene: TRBV6-5; abundance: many; d_gene: -; j_gene: TRBJ2-7; CDR3aa: CASSYRGPGLGNYEQYF; CDR3nt: TGTGCCAGCAGTTACAGGGGACCGGGACTCGGAAACTACGAGCAGTACTTC
v_gene: TRBV5-1; abundance: many; d_gene: -; j_gene: TRBJ2-1; CDR3aa: CASSSEILRGEQFF; CDR3nt: TGCGCCAGCAGCTCGGAGATTCTACGTGGTGAGCAGTTCTTC
v_gene: TRBV5-1; abundance: many; d_gene: TRBD2; j_gene: TRBJ2-2; CDR3aa: CASGMREANTGELFF; CDR3nt: TGCGCCAGCGGAATGCGGGAGGCGAACACCGGGGAGCTGTTTTTT
v_gene: TRBV27; abundance: many; d_gene: -; j_gene: TRBJ2-3; CDR3aa: CASTPLDAVKTSTDTQYF; CDR3nt: TGTGCCAGCACCCCCCTGGATGCGGTTAAGACTAGCACAGATACGCAGTATTTT
v_gene: TRBV11-2; abundance: many; d_gene: -; j_gene: TRBJ2-6; CDR3aa: CASSLVLGSSGANVLTF; CDR3nt: TGTGCCAGCAGCTTAGTTCTGGGCAGCTCTGGGGCCAACGTCCTGACTTTC
v_gene: TRBV12-3/TRBV12-4; abundance: -; d_gene: -; j_gene: TRBJ1-1; CDR3aa: CASSSRPILGLSEAFF; CDR3nt: TGTGCCAGCAGTTCAAGGCCGATATTGGGGCTATCTGAAGCTTTCTTT
v_gene: TRBV28; abundance: many; d_gene: -; j_gene: TRBJ1-2; CDR3aa: CASSKSQGYTF; CDR3nt: TGTGCCAGCAGTAAGAGCCAAGGCTACACCTTC
v_gene: TRBV5-1; abundance: -; d_gene: -; j_gene: TRBJ2-3; CDR3aa: CASSLGGKSTDTQYF; CDR3nt: TGCGCCAGCAGCTTGGGGGGGAAAAGCACAGATACGCAGTATTTT
v_gene: TRBV6-1; abundance: many; d_gene: TRBD2; j_gene: TRBJ2-1; CDR3aa: CASSPSPGLAASEQFF; CDR3nt: TGTGCCAGCAGCCCGAGTCCGGGACTAGCGGCCTCTGAGCAGTTCTTC
v_gene: TRBV6-2/TRBV6-3; abundance: many; d_gene: TRBD2; j_gene: TRBJ2-1; CDR3aa: CASVLRGGSSYNEQFF; CDR3nt: TGTGCCAGCGTCTTACGGGGCGGGAGCTCCTACAATGAGCAGTTCTTC
v_gene: TRBV6-2/TRBV6-3; abundance: many; d_gene: TRBD1; j_gene: TRBJ2-5; CDR3aa: CASSRGQGKETQYF; CDR3nt: TGTGCCAGCAGTCGAGGACAGGGGAAAGAGACCCAGTACTTC
v_gene: TRBV7-2; abundance: many; d_gene: -; j_gene: TRBJ2-7; CDR3aa: CASSLSGRGLEQYF; CDR3nt: TGTGCCAGCAGCCTTAGCGGACGGGGGCTCGAGCAGTACTTC
v_gene: TRBV20-1; abundance: many; d_gene: -; j_gene: TRBJ2-7; CDR3aa: CSARDPPREQYF; CDR3nt: TGCAGTGCTAGAGACCCCCCTCGGGAGCAGTACTTC
v_gene: TRBV5-6; abundance: many; d_gene: -; j_gene: TRBJ1-1; CDR3aa: CASSTGFGTEAFF; CDR3nt: TGTGCCAGCAGTACAGGGTTCGGCACTGAAGCTTTCTTT
v_gene: TRBV5-1; abundance: many; d_gene: TRBD1; j_gene: TRBJ1-5; CDR3aa: CASSPGQENQPQHF; CDR3nt: TGCGCCAGCAGCCCTGGACAGGAAAATCAGCCCCAGCATTTT
v_gene: TRBV12-3/TRBV12-4; abundance: -; d_gene: -; j_gene: TRBJ2-6; CDR3aa: CASSWGPRANVLTF; CDR3nt: TGTGCCAGCAGTTGGGGCCCTCGGGCCAACGTCCTGACTTTC
v_gene: TRBV12-3/TRBV12-4; abundance: many; d_gene: -; j_gene: TRBJ2-3; CDR3aa: CASLGISTDTQYF; CDR3nt: TGTGCCAGCCTAGGGATTAGCACAGATACGCAGTATTTT
v_gene: TRBV5-1; abundance: many; d_gene: -; j_gene: TRBJ2-3; CDR3aa: CASSVGGVIPDTQYF; CDR3nt: TGCGCCAGCAGCGTGGGTGGGGTAATCCCAGATACGCAGTATTTT
v_gene: TRBV15; abundance: many; d_gene: -; j_gene: TRBJ2-2; CDR3aa: CATSRDRDTGELFF; CDR3nt: TGTGCCACCAGCAGAGATAGGGACACCGGGGAGCTGTTTTTT
v_gene: TRBV6-2/TRBV6-3; abundance: many; d_gene: -; j_gene: TRBJ2-2; CDR3aa: CASSYLRRLNTGELFF; CDR3nt: TGTGCCAGCAGTTACCTGAGACGGCTCAACACCGGGGAGCTGTTTTTT
v_gene: TRBV2; abundance: many; d_gene: -; j_gene: TRBJ2-4; CDR3aa: CASSERRIAKNIQYF; CDR3nt: TGTGCCAGCAGTGAGAGGAGGATAGCCAAAAACATTCAGTACTTC
v_gene: TRBV30; abundance: few; d_gene: -; j_gene: TRBJ1-5; CDR3aa: CAWSVAGSQPQHF; CDR3nt: TGTGCCTGGAGTGTGGCAGGGAGTCAGCCCCAGCATTTT
v_gene: TRBV4-1; abundance: many; d_gene: -; j_gene: TRBJ2-7; CDR3aa: CASSQVLGSILEQYF; CDR3nt: TGCGCCAGCAGCCAAGTACTAGGTAGTATACTCGAGCAGTACTTC
v_gene: TRBV27; abundance: many; d_gene: -; j_gene: TRBJ1-6; CDR3aa: CASSQGFISPLHF; CDR3nt: TGTGCCAGCAGCCAGGGATTCATTTCACCCCTCCACTTT
v_gene: TRBV11-2; abundance: few; d_gene: -; j_gene: TRBJ2-2; CDR3aa: CASSPPPWSPKNTGELFF; CDR3nt: TGTGCCAGCAGCCCGCCCCCGTGGTCTCCTAAGAACACCGGGGAGCTGTTTTTT
v_gene: TRBV27; abundance: many; d_gene: -; j_gene: TRBJ1-1; CDR3aa: CASSSPRWTEAFF; CDR3nt: TGTGCCAGCAGTTCCCCCCGTTGGACTGAAGCTTTCTTT
v_gene: TRBV4-3; abundance: -; d_gene: -; j_gene: TRBJ2-2; CDR3aa: CASSQDRWSIGELFF; CDR3nt: TGCGCCAGCAGCCAAGATAGGTGGAGCATCGGGGAGCTGTTTTTT
v_gene: TRBV4-2; abundance: many; d_gene: -; j_gene: TRBJ2-7; CDR3aa: CASSQDSQSYEQYF; CDR3nt: TGTGCCAGCAGCCAAGATTCCCAGTCCTACGAGCAGTACTTC
v_gene: TRBV5-1; abundance: many; d_gene: -; j_gene: TRBJ1-1; CDR3aa: CASSFTDLGTEAFF; CDR3nt: TGCGCCAGCAGCTTTACAGACTTGGGCACTGAAGCTTTCTTT
v_gene: TRBV6-2/TRBV6-3; abundance: many; d_gene: -; j_gene: TRBJ1-5; CDR3aa: CASSPAGSSSNQPQHF; CDR3nt: TGTGCCAGCAGTCCCGCCGGGTCCAGTAGCAATCAGCCCCAGCATTTT
v_gene: TRBV27; abundance: few; d_gene: TRBD2; j_gene: TRBJ2-3; CDR3aa: CASSLFRSGRARDDTQYF; CDR3nt: TGTGCCAGCAGTTTATTTCGGAGCGGGAGGGCCAGGGACGATACGCAGTATTTT
v_gene: TRBV29-1; abundance: many; d_gene: TRBD1; j_gene: TRBJ1-1; CDR3aa: CSVQGDLPNTEAFF; CDR3nt: TGCAGCGTTCAGGGGGACCTTCCGAACACTGAAGCTTTCTTT
v_gene: TRBV25-1; abundance: many; d_gene: -; j_gene: TRBJ1-4; CDR3aa: CASSEYKGLVTNEKLFF; CDR3nt: TGTGCCAGCAGTGAATATAAGGGGTTGGTCACTAATGAAAAACTGTTTTTT
v_gene: TRBV20-1; abundance: few; d_gene: -; j_gene: TRBJ1-6; CDR3aa: CSAADGSSYNSPLHF; CDR3nt: TGCAGTGCCGCGGACGGGAGCTCCTATAATTCACCCCTCCACTTT
v_gene: TRBV29-1; abundance: many; d_gene: TRBD2; j_gene: TRBJ2-1; CDR3aa: CSVEAGVYNEQFF; CDR3nt: TGCAGCGTTGAGGCGGGAGTGTACAATGAGCAGTTCTTC
v_gene: TRBV7-8; abundance: many; d_gene: TRBD2; j_gene: TRBJ2-1; CDR3aa: CASSLVLRGLAGRNEQFF; CDR3nt: TGTGCCAGCAGCTTAGTTCTTCGGGGACTAGCGGGCCGCAATGAGCAGTTCTTC